Below, one T cell receptor beta chain is given with its context. Its antigen specificity is not known. For each CD8+ T cell subset, flow sorting was done in triplicate, and about 300,000 cells per subset went directly into RLT lysis buffer. Naive CD8+ T cells were defined stringently as CD45RO-CCR7+CD27+CD95- to exclude memory contaminants. Using standard density gradient centrifugation, peripheral blood mononuclear cells were isolated from buffy coats. Naive CXCR3-negative and CXCR3-positive CD8+ T cells were flow-sorted using a FACSAria III. An RNeasy Mini Kit was used to extract total RNA from the sorted cells. The sequencer was a NextSeq 550. The Human TCR Profiling Kit (MiLaboratory) was used to prepare UMI-labeled 5' RACE TRB cDNA libraries. The full amount of extracted RNA was used for cDNA synthesis, and the full amount of resulting cDNA was used for PCR amplification. The libraries were made side by side, with each library going through the same number of PCR cycles. In the source study's methods: MIGEC and MiXCR extracted about 50,000 +/- 10,000 unique UMI-labeled TRB cDNA molecules per library, requiring at least two reads per UMI. On average, about 40,000 +/- 10,000 functional in-frame TRB CDR3 nucleotide clonotypes lacking stop codons were found per library. After downsampling to 5000 UMI-labeled TRB molecules per sample, diversity metrics such as normalized Shannon-Wiener and Chao1 were calculated in VDJtools. For the central five CDR3 residues, VDJtools calculated physicochemical properties weighted by clonotype size, namely interaction energy, strength, volume and Kidera factor 4. The reads went through TCRdb reprocessing, and each CDR3 protein sequence gets one entry with no DNA. These V and J calls are TCRdb output, not the study's own analysis. The sample table includes 150,000 to 160,000 distinct CDR3 sequences. 0.45% to 0.6% of the sample is taken by the ten largest.

These data are taken from a study of CXCR3-negative and CXCR3-positive naive CD8 T cells (dated by TCRdb to the late 2010s). The study in broad terms: In total, approximately 150 million TRB reads were obtained, corresponding to roughly 1.5 +/- 0.3 million reads per library. Diversity and physicochemical repertoire analyses covered 11 donors pooled from two independent experiments. Naive subsets from about 5 donors and memory cells from 3 donors were included in the TRBV-TRBJ cluster analysis.

In the germline V gene, CDR1 corresponds to ENHRY and CDR2 to SYGVKD. From the cysteine through the phenylalanine, the CDR3 covers 15 amino acids. No DNA accompanies this entry. What the work shows at the level of the full study, not this receptor alone: Repertoire diversity was comparably high in both naive subsets but much lower in memory CD8+ T cells. TRB CDR3s from CXCR3-positive naive cells showed higher hydrophobicity (lower Kidera factor 4), lower energy, and higher strength and volume indices than CXCR3-negative naive cells. Because surface CD5, which is linked to self-reactivity in mice, was comparable between the naive subsets, TCR interaction strength was also inferred from TRB CDR3 physicochemical properties. Similar TRBV-TRBJ usage was shown by naive CXCR3-negative and CXCR3-positive cells from the same donor, whereas distinct patterns were shown by memory cells. CXCR3 expression partially decreased after cryopreservation, so most assays used freshly isolated PBMCs.

This sequence was found in a human donor in good health. Some clones in this sample may be carry-over from other donors' samples. The sequenced sample was naive CXCR3+ CD8+ T cells from blood. In light of the paper, this sample's cell subset or site label describes: CD45RO-CCR7+CD27+CD95- naive CD8+ T cells expressing CXCR3 (TNR3+). Recombination linked TRBV10-3 to TRBJ2-1; the D gene TCRdb calls, TRBD2, cannot be checked with no DNA. CDR3 sequence: CAISEKEGEGNEQFF.